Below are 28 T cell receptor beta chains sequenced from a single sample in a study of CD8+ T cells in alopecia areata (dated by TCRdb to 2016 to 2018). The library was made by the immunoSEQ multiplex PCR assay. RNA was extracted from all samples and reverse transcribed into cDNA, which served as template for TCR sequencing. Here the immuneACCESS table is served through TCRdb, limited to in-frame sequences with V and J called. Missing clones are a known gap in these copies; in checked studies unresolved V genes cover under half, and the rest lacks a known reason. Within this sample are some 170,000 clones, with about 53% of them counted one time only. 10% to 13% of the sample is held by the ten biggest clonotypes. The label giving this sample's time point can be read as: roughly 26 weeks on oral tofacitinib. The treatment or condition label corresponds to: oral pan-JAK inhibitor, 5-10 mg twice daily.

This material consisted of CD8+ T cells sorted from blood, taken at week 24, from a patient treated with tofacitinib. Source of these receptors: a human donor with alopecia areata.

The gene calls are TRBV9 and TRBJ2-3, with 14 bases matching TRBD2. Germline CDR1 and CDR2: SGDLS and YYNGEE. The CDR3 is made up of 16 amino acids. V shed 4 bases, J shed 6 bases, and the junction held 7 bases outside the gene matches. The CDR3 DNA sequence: TGTGCCAGCAGCCCTGGGACTAGCGGGGGAAGGGATACGCAGTATTTT. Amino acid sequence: CASSPGTSGGRDTQYF.

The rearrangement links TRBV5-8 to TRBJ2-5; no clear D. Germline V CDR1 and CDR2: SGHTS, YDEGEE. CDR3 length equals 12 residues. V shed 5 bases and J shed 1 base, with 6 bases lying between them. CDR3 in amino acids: CASSLSQETQYF. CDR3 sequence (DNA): TGTGCCAGCAGTTTGTCCCAAGAGACCCAGTACTTC.

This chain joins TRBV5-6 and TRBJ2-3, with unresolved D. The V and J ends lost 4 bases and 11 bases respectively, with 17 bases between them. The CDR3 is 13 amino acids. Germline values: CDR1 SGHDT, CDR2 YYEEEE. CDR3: CASSQEYGPQQYF. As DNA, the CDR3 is TGTGCCAGCAGCCAGGAGTACGGGCCCCAGCAGTATTTT.

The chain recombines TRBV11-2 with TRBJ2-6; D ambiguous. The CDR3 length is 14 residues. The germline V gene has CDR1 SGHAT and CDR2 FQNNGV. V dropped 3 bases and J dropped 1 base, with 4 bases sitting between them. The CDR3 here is CASSLTSGANVLTF. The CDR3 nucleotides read TGTGCCAGCAGCTTGACGTCTGGGGCCAACGTCCTGACTTTC.

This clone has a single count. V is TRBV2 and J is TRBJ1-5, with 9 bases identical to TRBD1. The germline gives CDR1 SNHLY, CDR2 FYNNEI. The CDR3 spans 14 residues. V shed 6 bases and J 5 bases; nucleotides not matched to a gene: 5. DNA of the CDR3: TGTGCCAGCAGGGACAGGGGAGGGGATCAGCCCCAGCATTTT. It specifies CASRDRGGDQPQHF. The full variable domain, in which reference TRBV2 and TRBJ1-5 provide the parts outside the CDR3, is EPEVTQTPSHQVTQMGQEVILRCVPISNHLYFYWYRQILGQKVEFLVSFYNNEISEKSEIFDDQFSVERPDGSNFTLKIRSTKLEDSAMYFCASRDRGGDQPQHFGDGTRLSIL.

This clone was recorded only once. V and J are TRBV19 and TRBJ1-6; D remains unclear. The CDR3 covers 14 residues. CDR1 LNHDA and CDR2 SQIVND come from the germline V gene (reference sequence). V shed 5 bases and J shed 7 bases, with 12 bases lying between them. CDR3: CASSLAERNSPLHF. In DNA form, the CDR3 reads TGTGCCAGTAGTTTGGCGGAAAGGAATTCACCCCTCCACTTT.

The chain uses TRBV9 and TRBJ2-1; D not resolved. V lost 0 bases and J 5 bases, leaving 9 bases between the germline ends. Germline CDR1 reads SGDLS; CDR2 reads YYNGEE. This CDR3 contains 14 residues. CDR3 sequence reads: CASSVGQANNEQFF. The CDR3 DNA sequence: TGTGCCAGCAGCGTAGGGCAGGCAAACAATGAGCAGTTCTTC.

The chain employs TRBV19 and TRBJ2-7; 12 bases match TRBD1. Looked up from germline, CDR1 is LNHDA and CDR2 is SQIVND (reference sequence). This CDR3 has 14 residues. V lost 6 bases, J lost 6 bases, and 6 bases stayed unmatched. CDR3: CASSPGTGGLEQYF. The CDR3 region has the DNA TGTGCCAGTAGCCCCGGGACAGGGGGCCTCGAGCAGTACTTC. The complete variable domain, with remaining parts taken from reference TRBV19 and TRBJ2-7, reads DGGITQSPKYLFRKEGQNVTLSCEQNLNHDAMYWYRQDPGQGLRLIYYSQIVNDFQKGDIAEGYSVSREKKESFPLTVTSAQKNPTAFYLCASSPGTGGLEQYFGPGTRLTVT.

CDR3: CASSWDSYEQYF. CDR3 DNA: TGTGCCAGCAGCTGGGACAGTTACGAGCAGTACTTC. The chain uses TRBV5-4 and TRBJ2-7, with 7 bases fitting TRBD1. This CDR3 is built from 12 residues. Germline V lookup: CDR1 SGHNT, CDR2 YYREEE (reference sequence). Trimming took 3 bases from V and 4 from J; bases not matched to a gene: 1.

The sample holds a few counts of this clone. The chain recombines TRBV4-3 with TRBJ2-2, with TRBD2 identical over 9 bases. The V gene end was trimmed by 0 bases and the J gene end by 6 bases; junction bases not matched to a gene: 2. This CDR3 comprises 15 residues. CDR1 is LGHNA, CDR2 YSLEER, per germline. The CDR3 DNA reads TGCGCCAGCAGCCAAGATGCGGGGGGGTCCGGGGAGCTGTTTTTT. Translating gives CASSQDAGGSGELFF.

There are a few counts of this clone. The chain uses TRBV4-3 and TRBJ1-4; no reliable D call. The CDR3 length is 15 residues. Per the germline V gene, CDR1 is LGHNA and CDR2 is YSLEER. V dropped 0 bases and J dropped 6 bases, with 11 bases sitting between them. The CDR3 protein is CASSQDEGLDEKLFF. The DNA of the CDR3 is TGCGCCAGCAGCCAAGATGAGGGTTTGGATGAAAAACTGTTTTTT.

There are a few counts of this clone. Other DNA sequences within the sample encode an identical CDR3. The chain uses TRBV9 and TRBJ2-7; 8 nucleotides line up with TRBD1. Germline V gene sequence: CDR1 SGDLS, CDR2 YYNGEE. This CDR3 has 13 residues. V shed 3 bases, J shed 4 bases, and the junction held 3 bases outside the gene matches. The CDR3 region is CASSAGGSYEQYF. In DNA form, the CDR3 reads TGTGCCAGCAGCGCAGGGGGCTCATACGAGCAGTACTTC.

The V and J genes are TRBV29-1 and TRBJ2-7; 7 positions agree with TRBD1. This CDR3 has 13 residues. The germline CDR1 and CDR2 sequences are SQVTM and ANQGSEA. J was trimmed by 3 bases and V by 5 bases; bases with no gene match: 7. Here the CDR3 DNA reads TGCAGCGTTTTAAAGGGGGACAGCTACGAGCAGTACTTC. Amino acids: CSVLKGDSYEQYF.

The CDR3 sequence: CASSTSRDREHEQYF. CDR3 nucleotide sequence: TGTGCCAGCAGCACCTCCCGGGACAGGGAACACGAGCAGTACTTC. The gene calls are TRBV9 and TRBJ2-7; TRBD1 matches at 9 bases. Germline V gene lookup returns CDR1 SGDLS and CDR2 YYNGEE. This CDR3 has 15 amino acids. The V gene end was trimmed by 4 bases and the J gene end by 5 bases; junction bases not matched to a gene: 10. Full variable domain (outside the CDR3, taken from reference TRBV9 and TRBJ2-7): DSGVTQTPKHLITATGQRVTLRCSPRSGDLSVYWYQQSLDQGLQFLIQYYNGEERAKGNILERFSAQQFPDLHSELNLSSLELGDSALYFCASSTSRDREHEQYFGPGTRLTVT.

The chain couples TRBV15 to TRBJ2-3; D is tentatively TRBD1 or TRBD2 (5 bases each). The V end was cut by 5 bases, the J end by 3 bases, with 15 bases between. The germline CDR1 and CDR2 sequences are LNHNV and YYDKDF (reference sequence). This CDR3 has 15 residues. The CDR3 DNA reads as TGTGCCACCAGCGCACAGTGGTGGGGGACAGATACGCAGTATTTT. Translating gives CATSAQWWGTDTQYF.

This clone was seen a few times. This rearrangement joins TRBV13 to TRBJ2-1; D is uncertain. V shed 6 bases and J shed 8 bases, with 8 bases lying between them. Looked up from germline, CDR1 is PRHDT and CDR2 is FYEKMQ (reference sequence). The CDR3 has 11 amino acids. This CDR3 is CASRESDEQFF. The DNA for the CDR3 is TGTGCCAGCAGAGAGTCGGATGAGCAGTTCTTC.

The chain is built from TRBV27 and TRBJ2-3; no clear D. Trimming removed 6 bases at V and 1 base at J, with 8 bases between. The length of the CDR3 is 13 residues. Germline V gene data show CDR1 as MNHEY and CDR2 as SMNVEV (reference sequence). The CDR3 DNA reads TGTGCCAGCAGCTCCGTGGGCACAGATACGCAGTATTTT. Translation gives CASSSVGTDTQYF.

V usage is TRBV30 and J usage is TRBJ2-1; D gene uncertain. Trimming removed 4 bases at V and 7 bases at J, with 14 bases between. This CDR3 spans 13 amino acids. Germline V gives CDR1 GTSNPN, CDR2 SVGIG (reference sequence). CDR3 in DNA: TGTGCCTGGAATGTGGCGATCTCGAATGAGCAGTTCTTC. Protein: CAWNVAISNEQFF.

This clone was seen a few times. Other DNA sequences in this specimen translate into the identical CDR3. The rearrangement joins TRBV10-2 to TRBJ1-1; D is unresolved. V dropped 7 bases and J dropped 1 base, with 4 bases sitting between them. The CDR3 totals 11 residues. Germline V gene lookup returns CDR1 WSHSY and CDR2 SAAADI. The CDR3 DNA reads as TGCGCCAGCACCGGGAACACTGAAGCTTTCTTT. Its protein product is CASTGNTEAFF.

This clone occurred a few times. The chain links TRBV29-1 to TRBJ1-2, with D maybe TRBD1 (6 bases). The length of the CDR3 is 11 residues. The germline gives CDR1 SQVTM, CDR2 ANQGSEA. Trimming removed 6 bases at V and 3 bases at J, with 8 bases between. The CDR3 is CSVQGYYGYTF. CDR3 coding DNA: TGCAGCGTACAGGGTTACTATGGCTACACCTTC.

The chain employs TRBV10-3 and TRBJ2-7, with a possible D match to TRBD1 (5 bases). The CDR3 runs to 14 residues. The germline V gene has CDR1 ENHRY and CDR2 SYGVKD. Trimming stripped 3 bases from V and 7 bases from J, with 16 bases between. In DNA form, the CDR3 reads TGTGCCATCAGTGAATCTATGACAGTTTCTGAGCAGTACTTC. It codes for CAISESMTVSEQYF.

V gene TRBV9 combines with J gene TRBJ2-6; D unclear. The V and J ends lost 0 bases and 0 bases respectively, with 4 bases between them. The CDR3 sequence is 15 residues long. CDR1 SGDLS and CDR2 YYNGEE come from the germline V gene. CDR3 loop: CASSVGDSGANVLTF. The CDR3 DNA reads TGTGCCAGCAGCGTAGGGGACTCTGGGGCCAACGTCCTGACTTTC.

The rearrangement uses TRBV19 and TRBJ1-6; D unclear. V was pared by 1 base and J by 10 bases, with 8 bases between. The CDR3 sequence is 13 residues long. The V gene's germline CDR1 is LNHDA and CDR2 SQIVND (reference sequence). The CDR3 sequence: CASSIAERSPLHF. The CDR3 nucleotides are TGTGCCAGTAGTATAGCGGAGAGGTCACCCCTCCACTTT.

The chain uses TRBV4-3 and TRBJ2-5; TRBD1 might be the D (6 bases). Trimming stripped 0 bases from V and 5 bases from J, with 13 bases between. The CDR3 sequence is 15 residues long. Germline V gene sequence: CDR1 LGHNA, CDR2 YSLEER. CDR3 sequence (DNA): TGCGCCAGCAGCCAAGATCCAGGGGTAGGGGAGACCCAGTACTTC. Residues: CASSQDPGVGETQYF.

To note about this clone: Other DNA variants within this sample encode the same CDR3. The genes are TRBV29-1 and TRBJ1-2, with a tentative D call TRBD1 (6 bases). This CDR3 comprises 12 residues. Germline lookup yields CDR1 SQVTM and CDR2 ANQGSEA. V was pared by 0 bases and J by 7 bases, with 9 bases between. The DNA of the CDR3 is TGCAGCGTTGAAGATCGAGGGGGTGGCTACACCTTC. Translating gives CSVEDRGGGYTF. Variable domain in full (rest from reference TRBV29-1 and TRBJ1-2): SAVISQKPSRDICQRGTSLTIQCQVDSQVTMMFWYRQQPGQSLTLIATANQGSEATYESGFVIDKFPISRPNLTFSTLTVSNMSPEDSSIYLCSVEDRGGGYTFGSGTRLTVV.

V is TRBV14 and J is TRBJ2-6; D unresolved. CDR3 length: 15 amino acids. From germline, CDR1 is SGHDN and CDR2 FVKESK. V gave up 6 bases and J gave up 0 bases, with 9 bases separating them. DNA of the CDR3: TGTGCCAGCAGTCGGACGGACTCTGGGGCCAACGTCCTGACTTTC. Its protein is CASSRTDSGANVLTF.

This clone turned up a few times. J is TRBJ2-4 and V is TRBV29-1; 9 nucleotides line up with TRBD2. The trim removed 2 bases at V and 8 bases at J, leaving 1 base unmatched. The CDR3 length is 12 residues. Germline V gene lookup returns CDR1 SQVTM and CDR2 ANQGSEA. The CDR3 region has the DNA TGCAGCGTTGAACAGCGGGGGGACATTCAGTACTTC. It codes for CSVEQRGDIQYF.

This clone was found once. The CDR3 here is CASSLPGQGAEAFF. In DNA, the CDR3 is TGTGCCAGCAGCCTACCGGGACAGGGGGCAGAAGCTTTCTTT. This chain joins TRBV11-3 and TRBJ1-1; 12 nucleotides align to TRBD1. V was pared by 5 bases and J by 8 bases, with 6 bases of the junction left unmatched. The CDR3 has 14 residues. Germline lookup yields CDR1 SGHNT and CDR2 YENEEA.